One sample yielded the 25 T cell receptor beta chains listed below, sequenced in a study of patients and donors after allogeneic stem cell transplantation (TCRdb year 2020). The library was made by RT-PCR. Sequencing used a NextSeq 550. TCRdb trimmed public reads at Q25 via fastp, called clones via MiXCR and kept in-frame beta chains. Each CDR3 protein gets just one entry, which takes the most common genes and DNA from the rows behind it. The sample has about 400,000 distinct CDR3 sequences on record, roughly 17% of them singletons. The ten largest account for about 7% of the sample. The specimen was blood, either unsorted or a sorted T cell fraction (not recorded which). All receptors come from a human donor who was either an allogeneic HSCT recipient or a stem cell or donor lymphocyte infusion donor (not recorded which). It is not recorded whose cells these are; they may come from a transplant donor.

This clonotype was observed a few times. CDR3 region: CASNLAGPTYEQYF. The CDR3 nucleotides read TGTGCCAGCAACCTAGCGGGGCCCACTTACGAGCAGTACTTC. The V call is TRBV7-6, the J call TRBJ2-7; the match to TRBD2 covers 9 bases. CDR3 length: 14 amino acids. V was clipped by 7 bases and J by 4 bases; unmatched bases: 8. The germline CDR1 and CDR2 sequences are SGHVS and FNYEAQ.

The chain carries TRBV25-1 and TRBJ1-4, with D maybe TRBD1 (6 bases). The V end lost 6 bases, the J end lost 7 bases, and 12 bases lay between the germline ends. This CDR3 has 13 residues. Germline CDR1 MGHDK, CDR2 SYGVNS. CDR3 region: CASSWAGVEKLFF. CDR3 in DNA: TGTGCCAGCAGCTGGGCAGGGGTTGAAAAACTGTTTTTT. The full variable domain, completed using reference TRBV25-1 and TRBJ1-4, is EADIYQTPRYLVIGTGKKITLECSQTMGHDKMYWYQQDPGMELHLIHYSYGVNSTEKGDLSSESTVSRIRTEHFPLTLESARPSHTSQYLCASSWAGVEKLFFGSGTQLSVL.

The chain uses TRBV30 and TRBJ2-3, with D perhaps matching TRBD1 or TRBD2 (5 bases each). The CDR3 is 12 amino acids. Trimming pared 3 bases from V and 2 bases from J, leaving 6 bases between. The germline V gene has CDR1 GTSNPN and CDR2 SVGIG (reference sequence). The CDR3 is CAWRGDTDTQYF. As DNA, the CDR3 is TGTGCCTGGAGGGGGGACACAGATACGCAGTATTTT. The variable domain in full, completed from reference TRBV30 and TRBJ2-3, reads SQTIHQWPATLVQPVGSPLSLECTVEGTSNPNLYWYRQAAGRGLQLLFYSVGIGQISSEVPQNLSASRPQDRQFILSSKKLLLSDSGFYLCAWRGDTDTQYFGPGTRLTVL.

The chain carries TRBV12-3 or TRBV12-4 and TRBJ1-2; TRBD1 agrees at 9 bases. Trimming took 8 bases from V and 7 from J; bases not matched to a gene: 8. There are 13 residues in the CDR3. The CDR3 here is CASASRTGVGYTF. DNA of the CDR3: TGTGCCAGCGCGAGTCGGACAGGGGTTGGCTACACCTTC.

This clonotype has just a few counts. The chain combines TRBV6-5 with TRBJ2-7; D unresolved. The V and J ends lost 4 bases and 4 bases respectively, with 8 bases between them. The germline V gene encodes CDR1 MNHEY and CDR2 SVGAGI. The CDR3 loop spans 12 amino acids. CDR3 in amino acids: CASSSVAYEQYF. Written as DNA, the CDR3 is TGTGCCAGCAGTTCTGTAGCTTACGAGCAGTACTTC.

This chain links TRBV18 with TRBJ2-3, with TRBD2 matching 10 bases. V lost 6 bases to trimming and J lost 2 bases; unmatched junction nucleotides: 8. The CDR3 is 16 residues long. Germline lookup yields CDR1 KGHSH and CDR2 LQKENI. CDR3 sequence: CASSPSGRGHTDTQYF. CDR3 DNA sequence: TGTGCCAGCTCTCCCAGCGGGAGGGGGCACACAGATACGCAGTATTTT.

V gene TRBV20-1 combines with J gene TRBJ2-4; D may be TRBD1 or TRBD2 (5 bases each). CDR1 is DFQATT, CDR2 SNEGSKA, per germline (reference sequence). The V and J ends lost 1 base and 3 bases respectively, with 10 bases between them. The CDR3 is made up of 14 amino acids. CDR3 region: CSARGGKGKNIQYF. CDR3 coding DNA: TGCAGTGCTAGAGGGGGGAAAGGCAAAAACATTCAGTACTTC.

V and J are TRBV12-3 or TRBV12-4 and TRBJ1-5; possibly TRBD1 for D (6 bases). The CDR3 is 14 amino acids. V was cut by 5 bases and J by 5 bases, with 13 bases left in between. The CDR3 coding sequence is TGTGCCAGCAGTGCAGGGACACCGCATCAGCCCCAGCATTTT. Its translation: CASSAGTPHQPQHF.

V and J are TRBV5-1 and TRBJ1-4; no clear D gene. Trimming stripped 5 bases from V and 3 bases from J, with 8 bases between. This CDR3 region has 13 residues. Germline CDR1 SGHRS, CDR2 YFSETQ. CDR3 region: CASSARANEKLFF. The CDR3 DNA sequence: TGCGCCAGCAGTGCGAGGGCTAATGAAAAACTGTTTTTT.

This clonotype was observed many times. This rearrangement joins TRBV20-1 to TRBJ1-2; 7 nucleotides agree with TRBD1. The V and J ends lost 3 bases and 3 bases, in that order; junction bases with no gene match: 10. The CDR3 loop spans 15 amino acids. The germline CDR1 and CDR2 sequences are DFQATT and SNEGSKA (reference sequence). The CDR3 protein is CSARTTGSLDYGYTF. For the CDR3, the DNA is TGCAGTGCTAGGACGACAGGGAGTCTTGACTATGGCTACACCTTC.

The chain links TRBV6-2 or TRBV6-3 to TRBJ1-6; 10 bases match TRBD1. CDR1 and CDR2 from the germline V gene are MNHEY and SVGEGT. The CDR3 totals 17 residues. The trim removed 6 bases at V and 7 bases at J, leaving 12 bases unmatched. CDR3 in amino acids: CASSSHRDRGFNSPLHF. Written as DNA, the CDR3 is TGTGCCAGCAGCTCACACCGGGACAGGGGATTCAATTCACCCCTCCACTTT.

The chain joins TRBV12-3 or TRBV12-4 to TRBJ2-7, with a tentative D call TRBD2 (6 bases). The CDR3 consists of 13 residues. V was clipped by 1 base and J by 3 bases, with 7 bases between them. The CDR3 sequence: CASSLVAVYEQYF. DNA for the CDR3: TGTGCCAGCAGTTTAGTAGCGGTCTACGAGCAGTACTTC.

V gene TRBV24-1 combines with J gene TRBJ1-2; 7 bases agree with TRBD1. The CDR3 is made up of 13 amino acids. Germline V gene data show CDR1 as KGHDR and CDR2 as SFDVKD. Trimming took 5 bases from V and 4 from J; bases not matched to a gene: 3. The CDR3 spells CATSGRDSYGYTF. CDR3 coding DNA: TGTGCCACCAGTGGGCGGGACAGCTATGGCTACACCTTC.

This chain joins TRBV11-1 and TRBJ2-4, with 15 bases that match TRBD2. The V gene's germline CDR1 is SGHAT and CDR2 FQDESV (reference sequence). Trimming took 0 bases from V and 1 from J; bases not matched to a gene: 10. This CDR3 comprises 21 residues. The CDR3 DNA is TGTGCCAGCAGCTTAGCGGTCGGGACTAGCGGGAGGAGGCGTGCCAAAAACATTCAGTACTTC. It specifies CASSLAVGTSGRRRAKNIQYF.

There are a few counts of this clonotype. The CDR3 is CASSYTNRSGGRKETQYF. CDR3 sequence (DNA): TGTGCCAGCAGTTACACCAATAGGAGCGGGGGGCGAAAGGAGACCCAGTACTTC. This chain joins TRBV6-5 and TRBJ2-5; 9 positions match TRBD2. The CDR3 sequence is 18 residues long. The germline V gene has CDR1 MNHEY and CDR2 SVGAGI. The V segment lost 2 bases and the J segment 5 bases; nucleotides outside the gene matches: 15.

A few counts support this clonotype. The chain is built from TRBV25-1 and TRBJ1-2; TRBD1 aligns across 9 bases. Germline-derived CDR1 and CDR2 are MGHDK and SYGVNS. The CDR3 extends over 16 amino acids. V shed 4 bases and J 3 bases; nucleotides not matched to a gene: 9. The CDR3 sequence: CASSGGRTGEDYGYTF. The CDR3, as DNA: TGTGCCAGCAGTGGGGGTCGGACAGGGGAAGACTATGGCTACACCTTC.

The CDR3 loop reads CSVSLFILPGRYYEQYF. The DNA of the CDR3 is TGCAGCGTTTCCCTGTTTATCCTGCCGGGGAGGTACTACGAGCAGTACTTC. The chain is built from TRBV29-1 and TRBJ2-7; a weak D match, TRBD2 (6 bases). Germline V CDR1 and CDR2: SQVTM, ANQGSEA. Trimming shortened V by 5 bases and J by 3 bases, and 26 bases separated the two germline ends. The CDR3 has 17 amino acids.

The V and J genes are TRBV5-1 and TRBJ2-7; TRBD2 is a possible D gene (5 bases). This CDR3 spans 15 amino acids. Germline V gives CDR1 SGHRS, CDR2 YFSETQ. Trimming pared 4 bases from V and 4 bases from J, leaving 18 bases between. The CDR3 coding sequence is TGCGCCAGCAGCCCGTGGGGTTACGGGGTTTACGAGCAGTACTTC. This sequence encodes CASSPWGYGVYEQYF. Looking up the rest from reference TRBV5-1 and TRBJ2-7 gives the full variable domain: KAGVTQTPRYLIKTRGQQVTLSCSPISGHRSVSWYQQTPGQGLQFLFEYFSETQRNKGNFPGRFSGRQFSNSRSEMNVSTLELGDSALYLCASSPWGYGVYEQYFGPGTRLTVT.

This clonotype was seen at least ten times. The chain carries TRBV5-6 and TRBJ1-2; TRBD1 matches 7 bases. J lost 4 bases, V lost 4 bases, and 4 bases had no gene match. Per germline, CDR1 SGHDT and CDR2 YYEEEE. This CDR3 region has 13 residues. CDR3 sequence (DNA): TGTGCCAGCAGCCGACAGGGTGGCTATGGCTACACCTTC. Translating gives CASSRQGGYGYTF.

This clonotype has ten or more counts. The J gene is TRBJ2-1, the V gene TRBV24-1; D gene ambiguous. The CDR3 covers 15 residues. Per the germline V gene, CDR1 is KGHDR and CDR2 is SFDVKD. V dropped 1 base and J dropped 2 bases, with 8 bases sitting between them. This CDR3 is CATSDFGRPYNEQFF. DNA for the CDR3: TGTGCCACCAGTGATTTCGGTAGACCCTACAATGAGCAGTTCTTC.

The rearrangement uses TRBV27 and TRBJ2-3; 10 positions agree with TRBD2. V trimming: 8 bases; J trimming: 0 bases; junction bases outside the gene matches: 5. Germline CDR1 reads MNHEY; CDR2 reads SMNVEV (reference sequence). The CDR3 is made up of 15 amino acids. The CDR3 coding sequence is TGTGCCAGCTGGACTAGCGGAGCTAGCACAGATACGCAGTATTTT. Encoded protein: CASWTSGASTDTQYF.

This clonotype came up a few times. The V call is TRBV30, the J call TRBJ2-5, with D perhaps matching TRBD2 (6 bases). CDR1 and CDR2 from the germline V gene are GTSNPN and SVGIG (reference sequence). The germline V and J ends were trimmed by 0 bases and 7 bases, with 18 bases remaining between them. This CDR3 is 15 amino acids long. CDR3 DNA sequence: TGTGCCTGGAGTGTGAAGAGTGGCGGGGAAGTGACCCAGTACTTC. Translating it yields CAWSVKSGGEVTQYF.

This clonotype was detected only a few times. V is TRBV29-1 and J is TRBJ2-1; D might be TRBD1 or TRBD2, each matching 5 bases. Germline V gives CDR1 SQVTM, CDR2 ANQGSEA. The CDR3 covers 12 residues. Trimming took off 6 bases at V and 10 bases at J, with 16 bases between the two ends. The CDR3 region has the DNA TGCAGCGTCCTGGGACGTCGCGAAGAGCAGTTCTTC. It is translated as CSVLGRREEQFF.

The rearrangement joins TRBV5-1 to TRBJ1-1; D perhaps matches TRBD1 (6 bases). In germline, CDR1 is SGHRS, CDR2 YFSETQ. There are 12 residues in the CDR3. The ends were cut back, 5 bases at V and 6 bases at J, with 11 bases in the middle. The CDR3, as DNA: TGCGCCAGCAGTAGGGGGACGGCTGAAGCTTTCTTT. It translates to CASSRGTAEAFF.

V gene TRBV3-1 combines with J gene TRBJ2-4; tentatively, D is TRBD1 or TRBD2 (5 bases each). CDR3 length: 14 residues. Per the germline V gene, CDR1 is LGHDT and CDR2 is YNNKEL (reference sequence). V lost 1 base, J lost 9 bases, and 13 bases lay in between. CDR3 sequence reads: CASSQARGKSIQYF. DNA of the CDR3: TGTGCCAGCAGCCAAGCCCGGGGCAAGAGCATTCAGTACTTC.